Following are 7 T cell receptor beta chains from one sample sequenced in a study of T cells in tuberculosis. Profiling relied on immunoSEQ multiplex PCR, and the TCRdb table lists in-frame clones only, not all of them. This sample has tens of thousands of clones, with approximately 93% found just once. The sample taken for sequencing was PBMCs. These receptors were obtained from a donor aged 10-35 years with latent tuberculosis or without tuberculosis infection.

The gene calls are TRBV18 and TRBJ2-3; D uncertain. The CDR3 spans 13 residues. V was pared by 3 bases and J by 0 bases, with 4 bases between. CDR1 and CDR2 (germline): KGHSH, LQKENI. The CDR3 reads CASSPSSTDTQYF. CDR3 nucleotide sequence: TGTGCCAGCTCACCTTCTAGCACAGATACGCAGTATTTT.

This clone was observed a few times. This rearrangement joins TRBV4-1 to TRBJ2-7; 13 bases are a match to TRBD2. The CDR3 runs 15 residues. Germline loops: CDR1 MGHRA, CDR2 YSYEKL. V shed 1 base and J 4 bases; nucleotides not matched to a gene: 1. Written as DNA, the CDR3 is TGCGCCAGCAGCCAAGTACTAGCGGGAGGGTACGAGCAGTACTTC. It yields the protein CASSQVLAGGYEQYF.

This chain joins TRBV27 and TRBJ2-7; D not certain. Germline V gives CDR1 MNHEY, CDR2 SMNVEV (reference sequence). V dropped 3 bases and J dropped 6 bases, with 12 bases sitting between them. CDR3 length: 13 residues. Written as DNA, the CDR3 is TGTGCCAGCAGTTTTTCCGTAAGTAGCGAGCAGTACTTC. Translation: CASSFSVSSEQYF.

The chain couples TRBV7-9 to TRBJ2-1, with 8 nucleotides matching TRBD1. Trimming at V came to 5 bases and at J to 8 bases, leaving 5 bases not matched to a gene. CDR1 is SEHNR and CDR2 is FQNEAQ in the germline V gene (reference sequence). This CDR3 contains 13 residues. This CDR3 reads CASSQRTGHEQFF. The CDR3 DNA reads TGTGCCAGCAGCCAAAGGACAGGGCATGAGCAGTTCTTC.

V usage is TRBV6-1 and J usage is TRBJ2-1; D is undetermined. The V gene lost 2 bases and the J gene lost 4 bases, with 12 bases spanning the gap. Germline lookup yields CDR1 MNHNS and CDR2 SASEGT. The CDR3 runs to 15 residues. CDR3 sequence: CASSESPSGYNEQFF. The CDR3, as DNA: TGTGCCAGCAGTGAATCCCCGTCGGGTTACAATGAGCAGTTCTTC.

The chain has TRBV15 and TRBJ1-1; D uncertain. CDR1 LNHNV and CDR2 YYDKDF come from the germline V gene (reference sequence). The CDR3 is 13 residues long. Trimming cost V 1 base and J 6 bases, with 9 bases left between them. CDR3 sequence: CATSRVLGAEAFF. CDR3 nucleotide sequence: TGTGCCACCAGCAGAGTACTGGGAGCTGAAGCTTTCTTT.

The genes are TRBV7-6 and TRBJ2-5; 8 bases are a match to TRBD2. With V trimmed by 5 bases and J by 3 bases, 5 bases remained unmatched. CDR3 length: 14 residues. CDR1 SGHVS and CDR2 FNYEAQ come from the germline V gene. As DNA, the CDR3 is TGTGCCAGCAGCCCCCCGGGAGGGGAAGAGACCCAGTACTTC. Protein product: CASSPPGGEETQYF.